The 8 T cell receptor beta chains below all came from one sample that was sequenced in a study of blood T cell repertoires in COVID-19 (TCRdb year 2020). The method was the immunoSEQ multiplex PCR assay. TCRdb holds this immuneACCESS table with in-frame rearrangements only. Some clones are missing; in checked studies, unresolved V genes explain under half, and the rest has no known cause. The sample includes fewer than 150,000 clones, with approximately 80% observed a single time. Clones ranked in the top ten supply roughly 15% of the sample. Material: peripheral blood. The receptors were sampled from a woman in her 50s with acute or convalescent COVID-19.

V usage is TRBV2 and J usage is TRBJ1-4; D is unresolved. The CDR3 spans 12 residues. The germline V gene encodes CDR1 SNHLY and CDR2 FYNNEI. The V end was cut by 4 bases, the J end by 5 bases, with 5 bases between. The DNA of the CDR3 is TGTGCCAGCAGTGCAGAAAATGAAAAACTGTTTTTT. Translation gives CASSAENEKLFF.

The chain links TRBV6-5 to TRBJ2-5; D gene uncertain. CDR1 and CDR2 from the germline V gene are MNHEY and SVGAGI. The CDR3 sequence is 14 residues long. V was pared by 2 bases and J by 4 bases, with 11 bases between. CDR3 residues: CASSYDWVSETQYF. The CDR3, as DNA: TGTGCCAGCAGTTACGACTGGGTATCAGAGACCCAGTACTTC.

The chain has TRBV25-1 and TRBJ1-1, with a tentative D call TRBD1 (6 bases). V was trimmed by 3 bases and J by 5 bases, leaving 13 bases between them. The CDR3 runs 14 residues. From germline, CDR1 is MGHDK and CDR2 SYGVNS. The chain's CDR3 is CASSERPGVTEAFF. The CDR3 coding sequence is TGTGCCAGCAGTGAGAGGCCAGGGGTAACTGAAGCTTTCTTT.

The chain is built from TRBV2 and TRBJ1-6, with D hard to call. V lost 7 bases and J 7 bases, leaving 11 bases between the germline ends. CDR1 and CDR2 from the germline V gene are SNHLY and FYNNEI. This CDR3 has 13 residues. CDR3 nucleotide sequence: TGTGCCAGCATCTCGCGGCAGAATTCACCCCTCCACTTT. Translating gives CASISRQNSPLHF.

The rearrangement links TRBV6-4 to TRBJ2-1, with 9 bases aligning to TRBD2. CDR1 is MRHNA, CDR2 SNTAGT, per germline. V lost 0 bases, J lost 3 bases, and 3 bases stayed unmatched. This CDR3 spans 16 amino acids. The CDR3 loop reads CASSDSASGDYNEQFF. CDR3 sequence (DNA): TGTGCCAGCAGTGACTCAGCTAGCGGGGACTACAATGAGCAGTTCTTC.

This clone was detected once. The chain joins TRBV5-1 to TRBJ1-2; no firm D call. Germline CDR1 and CDR2: SGHRS and YFSETQ. Trimming removed 3 bases at V and 7 bases at J, with 16 bases between. The CDR3 length is 14 residues. In DNA, the CDR3 is TGCGCCAGCAGCTCGCTTTCTGACGGAGTTGGCTACACCTTC. This gives the protein CASSSLSDGVGYTF. Supplemented by reference TRBV5-1 and TRBJ1-2, the full variable domain reads KAGVTQTPRYLIKTRGQQVTLSCSPISGHRSVSWYQQTPGQGLQFLFEYFSETQRNKGNFPGRFSGRQFSNSRSEMNVSTLELGDSALYLCASSSLSDGVGYTFGSGTRLTVV.

This chain connects TRBV2 to TRBJ1-6; 9 positions agree with TRBD1. The V gene end was trimmed by 6 bases and the J gene end by 6 bases; junction bases not matched to a gene: 9. The CDR3 contains 16 residues. Germline-derived CDR1 and CDR2 are SNHLY and FYNNEI. The CDR3 loop is CASRTTRQGGNSPLHF. Here the CDR3 DNA reads TGTGCCAGCAGGACAACTAGACAGGGGGGTAATTCACCCCTCCACTTT.

The chain uses TRBV19 and TRBJ1-5, with a possible D match to TRBD1 (5 bases). CDR3 length: 17 amino acids. Trimming stripped 1 base from V and 0 bases from J, with 13 bases between. Per germline, CDR1 LNHDA and CDR2 SQIVND (reference sequence). The CDR3 DNA reads as TGTGCCAGTAGTATAGGAGGACAAGGGATTAGCAATCAGCCCCAGCATTTT. Translation gives CASSIGGQGISNQPQHF.